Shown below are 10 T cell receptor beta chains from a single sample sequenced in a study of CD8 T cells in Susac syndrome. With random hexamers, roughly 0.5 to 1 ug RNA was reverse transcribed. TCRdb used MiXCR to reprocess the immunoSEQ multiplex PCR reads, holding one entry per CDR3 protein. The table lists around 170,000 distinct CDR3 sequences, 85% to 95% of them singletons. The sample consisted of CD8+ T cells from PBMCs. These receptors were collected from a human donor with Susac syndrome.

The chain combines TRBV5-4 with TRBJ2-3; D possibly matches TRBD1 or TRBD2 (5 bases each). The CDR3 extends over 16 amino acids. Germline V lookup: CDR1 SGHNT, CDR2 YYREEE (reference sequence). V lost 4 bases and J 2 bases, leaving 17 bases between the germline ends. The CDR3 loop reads CASSKRDGVYTDTQYF. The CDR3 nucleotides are TGTGCCAGCAGCAAAAGGGACGGAGTCTACACAGATACGCAGTATTTT.

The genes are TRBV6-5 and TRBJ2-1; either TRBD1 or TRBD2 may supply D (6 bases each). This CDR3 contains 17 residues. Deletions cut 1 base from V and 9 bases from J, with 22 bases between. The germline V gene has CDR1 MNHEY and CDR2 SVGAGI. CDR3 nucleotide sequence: TGTGCCAGCAGTTACTTAGTGTCGGGGGCAAGAGGGGGTGAGCAGTTCTTC. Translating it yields CASSYLVSGARGGEQFF.

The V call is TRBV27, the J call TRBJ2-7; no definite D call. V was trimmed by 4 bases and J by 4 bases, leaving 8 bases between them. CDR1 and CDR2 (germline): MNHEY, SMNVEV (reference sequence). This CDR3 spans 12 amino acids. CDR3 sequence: CASSSDEYEQYF. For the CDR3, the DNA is TGTGCCAGCAGTTCCGACGAGTACGAGCAGTACTTC.

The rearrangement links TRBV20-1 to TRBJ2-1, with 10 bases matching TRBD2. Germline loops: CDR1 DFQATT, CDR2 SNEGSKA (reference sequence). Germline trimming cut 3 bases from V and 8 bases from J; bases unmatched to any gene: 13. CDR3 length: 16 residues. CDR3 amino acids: CSASWASGRNRDEQFF. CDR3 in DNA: TGCAGTGCTAGCTGGGCTAGCGGGAGAAATAGGGATGAGCAGTTCTTC.

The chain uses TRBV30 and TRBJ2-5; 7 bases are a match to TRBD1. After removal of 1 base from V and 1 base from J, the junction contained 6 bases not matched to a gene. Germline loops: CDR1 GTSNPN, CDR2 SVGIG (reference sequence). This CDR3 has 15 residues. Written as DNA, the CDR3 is TGTGCCTGGAGTGCCCACGGGACAGCCCAAGAGACCCAGTACTTC. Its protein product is CAWSAHGTAQETQYF.

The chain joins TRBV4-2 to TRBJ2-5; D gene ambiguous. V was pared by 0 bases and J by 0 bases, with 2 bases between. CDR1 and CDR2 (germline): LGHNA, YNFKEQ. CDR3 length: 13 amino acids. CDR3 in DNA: TGTGCCAGCAGCCAAGAACACCAAGAGACCCAGTACTTC. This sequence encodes CASSQEHQETQYF.

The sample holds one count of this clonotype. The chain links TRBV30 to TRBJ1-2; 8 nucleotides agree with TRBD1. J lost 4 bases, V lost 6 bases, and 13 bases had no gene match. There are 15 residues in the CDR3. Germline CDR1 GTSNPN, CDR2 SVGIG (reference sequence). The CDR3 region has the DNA TGTGCCTGCGACGATGAACAGGGGGACGGCTATGGCTACACCTTC. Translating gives CACDDEQGDGYGYTF.

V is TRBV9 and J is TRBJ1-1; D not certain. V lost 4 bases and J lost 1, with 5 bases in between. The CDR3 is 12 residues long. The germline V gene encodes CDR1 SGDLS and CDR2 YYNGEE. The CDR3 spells CASSSSNTEAFF. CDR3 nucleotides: TGTGCCAGCAGCTCATCGAACACTGAAGCTTTCTTT.

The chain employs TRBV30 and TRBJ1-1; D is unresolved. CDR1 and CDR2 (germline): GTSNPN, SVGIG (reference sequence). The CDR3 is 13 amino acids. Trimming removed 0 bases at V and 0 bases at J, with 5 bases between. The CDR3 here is CAWSVPMNTEAFF. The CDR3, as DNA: TGTGCCTGGAGTGTACCGATGAACACTGAAGCTTTCTTT.

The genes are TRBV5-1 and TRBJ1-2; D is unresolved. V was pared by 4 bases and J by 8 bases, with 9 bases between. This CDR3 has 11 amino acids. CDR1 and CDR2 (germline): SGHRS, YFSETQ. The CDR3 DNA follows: TGCGCCAGCAGCAATTTACAAGGCTACACCTTC. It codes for CASSNLQGYTF.